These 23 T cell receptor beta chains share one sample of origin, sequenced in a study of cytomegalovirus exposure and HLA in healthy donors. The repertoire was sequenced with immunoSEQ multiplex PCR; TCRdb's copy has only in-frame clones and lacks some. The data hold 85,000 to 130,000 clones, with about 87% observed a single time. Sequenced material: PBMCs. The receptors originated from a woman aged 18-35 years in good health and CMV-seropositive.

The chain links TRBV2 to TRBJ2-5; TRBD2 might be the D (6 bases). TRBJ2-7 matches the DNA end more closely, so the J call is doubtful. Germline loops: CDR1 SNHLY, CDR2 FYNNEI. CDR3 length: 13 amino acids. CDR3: CASNPGLHYEQYF. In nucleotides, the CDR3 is TGTGCCAGCAACCCGGGACTCCATTACGAGCAGTACTTC.

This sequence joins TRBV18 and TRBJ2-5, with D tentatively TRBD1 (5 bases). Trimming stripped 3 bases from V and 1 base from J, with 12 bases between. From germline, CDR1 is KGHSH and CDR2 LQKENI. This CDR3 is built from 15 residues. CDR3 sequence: CASSPPVGRQETQYF. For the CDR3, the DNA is TGTGCCAGCTCACCCCCAGTGGGGCGCCAAGAGACCCAGTACTTC.

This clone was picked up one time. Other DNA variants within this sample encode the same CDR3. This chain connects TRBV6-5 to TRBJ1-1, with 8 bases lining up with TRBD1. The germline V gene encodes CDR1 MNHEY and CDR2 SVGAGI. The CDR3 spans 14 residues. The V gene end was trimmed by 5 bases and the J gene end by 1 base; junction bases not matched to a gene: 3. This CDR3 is CASSLDRGNTEAFF. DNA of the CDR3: TGTGCCAGCAGTCTCGACAGGGGGAACACTGAAGCTTTCTTT.

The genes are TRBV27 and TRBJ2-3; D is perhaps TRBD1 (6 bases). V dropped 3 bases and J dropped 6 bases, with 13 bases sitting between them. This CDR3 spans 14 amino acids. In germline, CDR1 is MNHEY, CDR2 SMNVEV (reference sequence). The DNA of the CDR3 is TGTGCCAGCAGTTTTACAGGGTTAGGGGATACGCAGTATTTT. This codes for CASSFTGLGDTQYF.

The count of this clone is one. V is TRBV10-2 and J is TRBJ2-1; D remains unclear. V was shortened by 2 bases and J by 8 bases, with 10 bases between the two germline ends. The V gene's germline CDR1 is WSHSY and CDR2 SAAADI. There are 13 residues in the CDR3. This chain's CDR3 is CASSEELFDEQFF. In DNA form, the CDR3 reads TGCGCCAGCAGTGAGGAGCTTTTCGATGAGCAGTTCTTC.

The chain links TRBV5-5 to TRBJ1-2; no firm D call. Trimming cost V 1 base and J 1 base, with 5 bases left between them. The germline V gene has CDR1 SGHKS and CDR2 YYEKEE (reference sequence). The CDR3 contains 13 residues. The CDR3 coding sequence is TGTGCCAGCAGCTTGTACAGTAACTATGGCTACACCTTC. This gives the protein CASSLYSNYGYTF.

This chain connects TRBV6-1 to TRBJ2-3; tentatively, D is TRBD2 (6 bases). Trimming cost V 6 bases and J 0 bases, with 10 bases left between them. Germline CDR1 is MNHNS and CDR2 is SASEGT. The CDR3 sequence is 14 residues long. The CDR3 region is CASSRDSSTDTQYF. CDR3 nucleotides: TGTGCCAGCAGCAGGGACTCTAGCACAGATACGCAGTATTTT.

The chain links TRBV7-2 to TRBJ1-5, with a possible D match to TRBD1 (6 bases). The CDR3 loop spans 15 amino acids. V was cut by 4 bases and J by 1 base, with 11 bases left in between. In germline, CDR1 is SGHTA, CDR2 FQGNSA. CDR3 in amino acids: CASSYRVGSNQPQHF. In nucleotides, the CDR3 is TGTGCCAGCAGCTACAGGGTGGGGAGCAATCAGCCCCAGCATTTT.

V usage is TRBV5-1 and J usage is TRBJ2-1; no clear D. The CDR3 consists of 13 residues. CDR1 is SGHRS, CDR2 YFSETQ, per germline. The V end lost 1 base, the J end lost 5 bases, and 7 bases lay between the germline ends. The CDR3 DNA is TGCGCCAGCAGCTTGAGCCTCCACAATGAGCAGTTCTTC. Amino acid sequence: CASSLSLHNEQFF. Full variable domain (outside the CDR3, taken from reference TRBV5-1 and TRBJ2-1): KAGVTQTPRYLIKTRGQQVTLSCSPISGHRSVSWYQQTPGQGLQFLFEYFSETQRNKGNFPGRFSGRQFSNSRSEMNVSTLELGDSALYLCASSLSLHNEQFFGPGTRLTVL.

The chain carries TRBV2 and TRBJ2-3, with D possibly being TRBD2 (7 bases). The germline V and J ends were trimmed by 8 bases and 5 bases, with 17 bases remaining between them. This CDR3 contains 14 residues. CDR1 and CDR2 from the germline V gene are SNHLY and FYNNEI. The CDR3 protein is CASGGRGGIDTQYF. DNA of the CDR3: TGTGCCAGCGGGGGGCGCGGGGGTATAGATACGCAGTATTTT.

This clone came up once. This CDR3 is CASSLRPQGAGNYGYTF. The DNA of the CDR3 is TGTGCCAGCAGCCTCCGCCCACAGGGAGCCGGTAACTATGGCTACACCTTC. The rearrangement links TRBV7-9 to TRBJ1-2; tentatively, D is TRBD1 (6 bases). This CDR3 contains 17 residues. The ends were cut back, 5 bases at V and 1 base at J, with 20 bases in the middle. CDR1 is SEHNR and CDR2 is FQNEAQ in the germline V gene (reference sequence).

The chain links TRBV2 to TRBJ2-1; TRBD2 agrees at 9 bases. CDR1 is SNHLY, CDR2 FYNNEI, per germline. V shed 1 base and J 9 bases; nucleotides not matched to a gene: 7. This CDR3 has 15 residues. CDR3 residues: CASSEVSGGWIEQFF. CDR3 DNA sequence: TGTGCCAGCAGTGAAGTGAGCGGGGGGTGGATTGAGCAGTTCTTC.

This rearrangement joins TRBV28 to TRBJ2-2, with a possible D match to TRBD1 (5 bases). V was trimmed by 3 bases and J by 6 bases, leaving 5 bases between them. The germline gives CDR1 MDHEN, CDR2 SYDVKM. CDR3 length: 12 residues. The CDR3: CASSFRAGELFF. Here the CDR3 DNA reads TGTGCCAGCAGTTTCAGGGCCGGGGAGCTGTTTTTT. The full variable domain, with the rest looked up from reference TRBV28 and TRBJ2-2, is DVKVTQSSRYLVKRTGEKVFLECVQDMDHENMFWYRQDPGLGLRLIYFSYDVKMKEKGDIPEGYSVSREKKERFSLILESASTNQTSMYLCASSFRAGELFFGEGSRLTVL.

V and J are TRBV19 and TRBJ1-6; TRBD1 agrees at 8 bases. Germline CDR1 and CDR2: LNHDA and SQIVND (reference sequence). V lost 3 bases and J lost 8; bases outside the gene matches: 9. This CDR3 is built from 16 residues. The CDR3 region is CASSIVRTGFDSPLHF. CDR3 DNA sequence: TGTGCCAGTAGTATTGTTAGGACAGGGTTTGATTCACCCCTCCACTTT.

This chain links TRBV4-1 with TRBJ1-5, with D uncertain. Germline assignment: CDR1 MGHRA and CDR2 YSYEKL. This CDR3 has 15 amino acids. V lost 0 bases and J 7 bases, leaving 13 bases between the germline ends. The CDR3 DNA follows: TGCGCCAGCAGCCAAGACCGGACTTCATGGCAGCCCCAGCATTTT. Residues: CASSQDRTSWQPQHF.

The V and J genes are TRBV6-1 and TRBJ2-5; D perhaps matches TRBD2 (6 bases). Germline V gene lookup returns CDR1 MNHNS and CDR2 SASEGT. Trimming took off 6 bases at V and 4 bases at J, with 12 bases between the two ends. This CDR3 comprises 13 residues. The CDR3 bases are TGTGCCAGCAGGGCGGGGAGAGGAGAGACCCAGTACTTC. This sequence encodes CASRAGRGETQYF.

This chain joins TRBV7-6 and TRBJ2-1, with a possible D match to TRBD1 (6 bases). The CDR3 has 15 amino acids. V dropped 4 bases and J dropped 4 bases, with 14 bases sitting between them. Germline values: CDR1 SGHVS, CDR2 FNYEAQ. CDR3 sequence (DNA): TGTGCCAGCAGCTCAAGTATGGACAGTTACAATGAGCAGTTCTTC. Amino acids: CASSSSMDSYNEQFF.

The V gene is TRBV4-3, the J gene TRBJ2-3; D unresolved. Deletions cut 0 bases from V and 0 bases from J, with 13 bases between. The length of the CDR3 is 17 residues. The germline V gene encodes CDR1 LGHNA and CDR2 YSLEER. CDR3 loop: CASSQDHARRSTDTQYF. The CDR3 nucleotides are TGCGCCAGCAGCCAAGACCACGCGCGCAGGAGCACAGATACGCAGTATTTT.

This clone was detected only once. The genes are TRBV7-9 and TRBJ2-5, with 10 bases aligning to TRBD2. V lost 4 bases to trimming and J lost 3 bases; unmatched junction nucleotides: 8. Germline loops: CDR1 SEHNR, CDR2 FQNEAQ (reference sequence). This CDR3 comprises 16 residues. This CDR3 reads CASSSAAGGLEETQYF. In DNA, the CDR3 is TGTGCCAGCAGCTCGGCAGCGGGGGGGCTAGAAGAGACCCAGTACTTC.

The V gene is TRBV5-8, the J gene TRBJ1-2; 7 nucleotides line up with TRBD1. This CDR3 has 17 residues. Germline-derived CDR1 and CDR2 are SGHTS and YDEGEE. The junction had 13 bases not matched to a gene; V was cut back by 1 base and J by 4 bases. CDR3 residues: CASSLPRQGRATYGYTF. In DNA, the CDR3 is TGTGCCAGCAGCTTGCCACGACAGGGCAGGGCCACCTATGGCTACACCTTC.

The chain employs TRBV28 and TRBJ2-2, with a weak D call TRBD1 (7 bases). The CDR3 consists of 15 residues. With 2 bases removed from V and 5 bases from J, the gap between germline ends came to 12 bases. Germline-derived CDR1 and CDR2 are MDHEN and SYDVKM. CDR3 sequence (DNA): TGTGCCAGCAGTTTAGGGGCAGGGGGGACCGGGGAGCTGTTTTTT. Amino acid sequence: CASSLGAGGTGELFF. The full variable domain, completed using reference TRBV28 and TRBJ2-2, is DVKVTQSSRYLVKRTGEKVFLECVQDMDHENMFWYRQDPGLGLRLIYFSYDVKMKEKGDIPEGYSVSREKKERFSLILESASTNQTSMYLCASSLGAGGTGELFFGEGSRLTVL.

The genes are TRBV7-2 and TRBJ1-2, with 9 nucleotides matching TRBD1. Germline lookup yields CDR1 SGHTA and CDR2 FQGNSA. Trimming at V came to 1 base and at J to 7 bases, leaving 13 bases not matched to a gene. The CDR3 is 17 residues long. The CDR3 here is CASSLEATGGESTGYTF. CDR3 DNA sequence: TGTGCCAGCAGCTTAGAGGCCACAGGGGGCGAGTCTACTGGCTACACCTTC. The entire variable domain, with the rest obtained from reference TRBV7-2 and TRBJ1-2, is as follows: GAGVSQSPSNKVTEKGKDVELRCDPISGHTALYWYRQSLGQGLEFLIYFQGNSAPDKSGLPSDRFSAERTGGSVSTLTIQRTQQEDSAVYLCASSLEATGGESTGYTFGSGTRLTVV.

The CDR3 nucleotides read TGCAGCGTTGAGTTGTACAGGGGCCAAGGGGGGGAGCTGTTTTTT. As protein: CSVELYRGQGGELFF. The chain links TRBV29-1 to TRBJ2-2, with TRBD1 matching over 7 bases. Trimming took 3 bases from V and 8 from J; bases not matched to a gene: 12. The germline gives CDR1 SQVTM, CDR2 ANQGSEA. The CDR3 is 15 residues long.